Each of the 3 T cell receptor beta chains below was sequenced from the same sample in a study of blood T cell repertoires in COVID-19. Libraries were prepared by immunoSEQ multiplex PCR; TCRdb keeps only in-frame clonotypes and omits some of them. The table records about 50,000 clones, around 88% of them present only once. Material: peripheral blood. These receptors originate from a human donor in a cohort sampled during active COVID-19.

The CDR3 DNA is TGCGCCAGCAGCTCGGACAGGGGGAGCTACGAGCAGTACTTC. It encodes CASSSDRGSYEQYF. The V gene is TRBV5-1, the J gene TRBJ2-7; 10 positions agree with TRBD1. This CDR3 has 14 residues. The germline V gene encodes CDR1 SGHRS and CDR2 YFSETQ. V shed 3 bases and J 3 bases; nucleotides not matched to a gene: 3.

V and J are TRBV28 and TRBJ1-5; D is undetermined. The length of the CDR3 is 12 residues. Germline V gives CDR1 MDHEN, CDR2 SYDVKM. Between the trimmed V and J ends, which lost 8 bases and 3 bases, there was a span of 8 bases. Here the CDR3 DNA reads TGTGCCAGCGAGGCCTCCAATCAGCCCCAGCATTTT. Translation: CASEASNQPQHF.

This chain uses TRBV4-3 with TRBJ1-4; 8 bases agree with TRBD1. Germline V gene lookup returns CDR1 LGHNA and CDR2 YSLEER. This CDR3 is 16 amino acids long. The V gene end was trimmed by 0 bases and the J gene end by 8 bases; junction bases not matched to a gene: 8. The CDR3 reads CASSQDLSGGGEKLFF. For the CDR3, the DNA is TGCGCCAGCAGCCAAGATCTTTCAGGGGGCGGCGAAAAACTGTTTTTT.